This TCR beta chain was obtained from a study of molecular identifiers for immune sequencing clone quantification. Whole-study results and caveats: Approximately 910,000 naive cells reportedly did not prevent detection of spiked Jurkat TCR RNA from one cell. Highly expanded clone sizes could be underestimated by identical TCR molecules sharing a barcode.

Methods described previously were used for bulk TCR libraries, and listed TCR primers were applied. TCRdb used MiXCR to reprocess the PCR reads, holding one entry per CDR3 protein. Counted here are 90,000 to 120,000 distinct CDR3 sequences, over 30% occurring once; the ten biggest clones make up 4% to 5%. Germline V gives CDR1 MNHEY, CDR2 SVGAGI. This CDR3 is 13 amino acids long. Trimming took off 0 bases at V and 1 base at J, with 1 base between the two ends. This clonotype has at least ten counts. Its antigen is undetermined. The sequenced sample consisted of naive CD8+ T cells from blood, with Jurkat cell RNA spiked in. Subset specified: FACS-sorted CD8+CD4-CCR7+CD45RA+ naive T cells. The sequence derives from a human donor in good health. Some libraries in this study had Jurkat cell RNA spiked in. The chain uses TRBV6-5 and TRBJ1-5; D call uncertain. CDR3 sequence reads: CASSYSSNQPQHF. DNA of the CDR3: TGTGCCAGCAGTTACTCGAGCAATCAGCCCCAGCATTTT.